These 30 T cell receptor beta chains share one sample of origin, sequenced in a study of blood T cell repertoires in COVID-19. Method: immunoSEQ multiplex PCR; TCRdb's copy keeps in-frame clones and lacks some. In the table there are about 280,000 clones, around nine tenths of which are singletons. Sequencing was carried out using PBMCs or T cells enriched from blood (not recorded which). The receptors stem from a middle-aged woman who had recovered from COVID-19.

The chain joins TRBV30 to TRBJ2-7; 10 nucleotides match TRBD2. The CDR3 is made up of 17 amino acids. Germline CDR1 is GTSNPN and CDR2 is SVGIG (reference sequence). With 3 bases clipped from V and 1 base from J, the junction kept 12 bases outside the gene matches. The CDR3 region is CAWSLFITSGKSYEQYF. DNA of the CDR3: TGTGCCTGGAGCCTCTTCATTACTAGCGGGAAATCCTACGAGCAGTACTTC. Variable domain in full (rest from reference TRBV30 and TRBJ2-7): SQTIHQWPATLVQPVGSPLSLECTVEGTSNPNLYWYRQAAGRGLQLLFYSVGIGQISSEVPQNLSASRPQDRQFILSSKKLLLSDSGFYLCAWSLFITSGKSYEQYFGPGTRLTVT.

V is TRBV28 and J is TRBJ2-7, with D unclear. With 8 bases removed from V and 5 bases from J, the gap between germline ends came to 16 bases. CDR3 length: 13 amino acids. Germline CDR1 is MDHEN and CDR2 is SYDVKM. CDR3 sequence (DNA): TGTGCCAGCGAAGACCCCAGGCTCCACGAGCAGTACTTC. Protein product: CASEDPRLHEQYF.

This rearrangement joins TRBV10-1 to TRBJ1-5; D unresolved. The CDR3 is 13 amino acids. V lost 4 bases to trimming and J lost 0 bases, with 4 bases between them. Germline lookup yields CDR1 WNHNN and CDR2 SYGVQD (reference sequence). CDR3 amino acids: CASSVYSNQPQHF. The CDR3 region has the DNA TGCGCCAGCAGTGTCTATAGCAATCAGCCCCAGCATTTT.

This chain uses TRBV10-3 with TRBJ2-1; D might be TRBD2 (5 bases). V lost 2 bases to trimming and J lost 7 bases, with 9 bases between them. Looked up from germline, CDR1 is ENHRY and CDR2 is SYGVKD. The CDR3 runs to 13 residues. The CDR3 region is CAISEVGRNEQFF. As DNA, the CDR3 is TGTGCCATCAGTGAGGTAGGGAGAAATGAGCAGTTCTTC.

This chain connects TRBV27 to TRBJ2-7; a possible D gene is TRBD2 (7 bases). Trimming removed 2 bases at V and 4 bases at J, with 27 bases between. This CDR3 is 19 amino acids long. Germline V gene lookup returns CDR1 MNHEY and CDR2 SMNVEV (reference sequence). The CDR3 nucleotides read TGTGCCAGCAGTTTACCAAGTGCCCGGAGGGGGGGGCAGGGGTACGAGCAGTACTTC. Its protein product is CASSLPSARRGGQGYEQYF.

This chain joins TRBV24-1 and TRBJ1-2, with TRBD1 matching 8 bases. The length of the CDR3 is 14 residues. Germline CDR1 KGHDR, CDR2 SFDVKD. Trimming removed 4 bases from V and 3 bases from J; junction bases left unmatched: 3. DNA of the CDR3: TGTGCCACCAGTGAGTCAGGGGGCGACTATGGCTACACCTTC. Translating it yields CATSESGGDYGYTF.

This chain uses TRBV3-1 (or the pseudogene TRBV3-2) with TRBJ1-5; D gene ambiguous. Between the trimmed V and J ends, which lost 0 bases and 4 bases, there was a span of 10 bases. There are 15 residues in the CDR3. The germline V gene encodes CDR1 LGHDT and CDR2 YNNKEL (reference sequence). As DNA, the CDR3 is TGTGCCAGCAGCCAAGACCCCCCGGGGAATCAGCCCCAGCATTTT. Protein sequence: CASSQDPPGNQPQHF.

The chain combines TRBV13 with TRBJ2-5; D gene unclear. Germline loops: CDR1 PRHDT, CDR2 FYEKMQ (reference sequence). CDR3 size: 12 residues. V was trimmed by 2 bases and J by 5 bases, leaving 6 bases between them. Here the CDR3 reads CASSLFGETQYF. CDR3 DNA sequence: TGTGCCAGCAGCTTATTCGGGGAGACCCAGTACTTC.

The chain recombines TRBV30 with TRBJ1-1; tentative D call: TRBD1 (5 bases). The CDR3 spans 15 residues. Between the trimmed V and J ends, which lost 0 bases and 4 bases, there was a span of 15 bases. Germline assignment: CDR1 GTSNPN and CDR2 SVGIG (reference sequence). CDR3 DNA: TGTGCCTGGAGTGTTCGACAGACCTGGGGCACTGAAGCTTTCTTT. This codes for CAWSVRQTWGTEAFF.

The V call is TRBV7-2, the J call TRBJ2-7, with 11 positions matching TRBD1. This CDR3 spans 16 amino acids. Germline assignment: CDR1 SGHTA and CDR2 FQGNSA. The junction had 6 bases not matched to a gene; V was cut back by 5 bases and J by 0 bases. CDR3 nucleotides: TGTGCCAGCAGCCTAGGGACAGGGGGAAGCTCCTACGAGCAGTACTTC. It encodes CASSLGTGGSSYEQYF.

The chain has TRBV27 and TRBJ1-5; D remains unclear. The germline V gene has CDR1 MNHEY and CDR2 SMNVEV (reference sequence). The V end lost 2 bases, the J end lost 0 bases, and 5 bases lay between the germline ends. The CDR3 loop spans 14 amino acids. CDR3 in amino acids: CASSLRGSNQPQHF. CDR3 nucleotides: TGTGCCAGCAGTTTACGGGGTAGCAATCAGCCCCAGCATTTT.

The chain's CDR3 is CASSLLEETQYF. Here the CDR3 DNA reads TGTGCCAGCAGCTTACTTGAAGAGACCCAGTACTTC. V usage is TRBV5-4 and J usage is TRBJ2-5, with D unresolved. From germline, CDR1 is SGHNT and CDR2 YYREEE (reference sequence). This CDR3 is built from 12 residues. V lost 2 bases and J lost 3, with 5 bases in between.

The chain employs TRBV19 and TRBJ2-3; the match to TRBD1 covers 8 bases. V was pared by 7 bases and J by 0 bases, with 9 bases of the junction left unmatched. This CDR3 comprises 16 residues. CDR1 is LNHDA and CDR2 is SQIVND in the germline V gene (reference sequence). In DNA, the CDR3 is TGTGCCAGTACCACCGGGACAGGCTATAGCACAGATACGCAGTATTTT. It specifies CASTTGTGYSTDTQYF.

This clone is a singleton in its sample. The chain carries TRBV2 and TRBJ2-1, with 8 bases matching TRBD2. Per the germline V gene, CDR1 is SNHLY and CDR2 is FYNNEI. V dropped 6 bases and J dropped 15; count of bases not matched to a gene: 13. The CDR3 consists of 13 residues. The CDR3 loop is CASSETSASPRFF. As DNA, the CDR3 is TGTGCCAGCAGCGAGACTAGCGCCTCGCCGAGGTTCTTC.

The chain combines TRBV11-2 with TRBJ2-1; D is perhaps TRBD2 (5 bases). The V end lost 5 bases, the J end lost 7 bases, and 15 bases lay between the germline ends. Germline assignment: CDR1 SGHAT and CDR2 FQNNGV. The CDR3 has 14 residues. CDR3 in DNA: TGTGCCAGCAGCCGAACGGAGGTTAGGAATGAGCAGTTCTTC. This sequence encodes CASSRTEVRNEQFF.

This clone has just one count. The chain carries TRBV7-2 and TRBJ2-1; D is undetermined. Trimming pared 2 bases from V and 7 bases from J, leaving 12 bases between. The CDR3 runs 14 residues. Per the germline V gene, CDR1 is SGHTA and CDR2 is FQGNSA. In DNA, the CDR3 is TGTGCCAGCAGCTTATGGTCAGCGCAAAATGAGCAGTTCTTC. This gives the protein CASSLWSAQNEQFF.

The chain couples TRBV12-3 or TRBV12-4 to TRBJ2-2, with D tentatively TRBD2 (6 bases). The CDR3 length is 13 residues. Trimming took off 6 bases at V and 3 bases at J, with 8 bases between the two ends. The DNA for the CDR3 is TGTGCCAGCAGCACTAGCTACACCGGGGAGCTGTTTTTT. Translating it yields CASSTSYTGELFF.

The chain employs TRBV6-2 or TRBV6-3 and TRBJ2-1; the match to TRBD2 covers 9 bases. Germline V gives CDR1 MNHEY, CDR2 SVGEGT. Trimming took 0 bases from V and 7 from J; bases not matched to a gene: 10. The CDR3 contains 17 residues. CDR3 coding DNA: TGTGCCAGCAGTTACTCCCTCTGGCGGGAGGGCCGGAATGAGCAGTTCTTC. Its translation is CASSYSLWREGRNEQFF.

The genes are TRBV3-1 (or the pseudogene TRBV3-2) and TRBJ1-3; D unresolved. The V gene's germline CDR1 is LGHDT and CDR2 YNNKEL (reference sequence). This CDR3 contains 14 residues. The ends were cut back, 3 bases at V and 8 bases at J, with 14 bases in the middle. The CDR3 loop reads CASSQGQAVYTIYF. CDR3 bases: TGTGCCAGCAGCCAGGGCCAGGCCGTCTACACCATATATTTT.

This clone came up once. The CDR3: CAISEDWEGSVVPESSYEQYF. CDR3 bases: TGTGCCATCAGTGAGGATTGGGAGGGGTCGGTGGTCCCTGAAAGCTCCTACGAGCAGTACTTC. The chain joins TRBV10-3 to TRBJ2-7; the match to TRBD2 covers 7 bases. The length of the CDR3 is 21 residues. The germline CDR1 and CDR2 sequences are ENHRY and SYGVKD. Trimming took 2 bases from V and 0 from J; bases not matched to a gene: 22.

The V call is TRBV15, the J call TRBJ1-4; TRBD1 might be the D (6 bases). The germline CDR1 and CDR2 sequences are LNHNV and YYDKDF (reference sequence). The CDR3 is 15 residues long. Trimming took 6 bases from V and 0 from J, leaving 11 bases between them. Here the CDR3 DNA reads TGTGCCACCAGTCGGACAGTTGCAACTAATGAAAAACTGTTTTTT. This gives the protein CATSRTVATNEKLFF.

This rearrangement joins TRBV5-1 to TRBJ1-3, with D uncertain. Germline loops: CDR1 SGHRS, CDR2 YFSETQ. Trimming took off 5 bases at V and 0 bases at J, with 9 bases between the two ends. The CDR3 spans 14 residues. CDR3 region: CASRLEDSGNTIYF. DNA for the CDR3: TGCGCCAGCAGACTCGAGGACTCTGGAAACACCATATATTTT.

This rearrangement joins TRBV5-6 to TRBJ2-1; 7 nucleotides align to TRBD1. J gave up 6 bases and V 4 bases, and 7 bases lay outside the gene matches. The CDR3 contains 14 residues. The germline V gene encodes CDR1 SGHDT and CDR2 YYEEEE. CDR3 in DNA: TGTGCCAGCAGCCACGCAGACAGGGTCAATGAGCAGTTCTTC. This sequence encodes CASSHADRVNEQFF.

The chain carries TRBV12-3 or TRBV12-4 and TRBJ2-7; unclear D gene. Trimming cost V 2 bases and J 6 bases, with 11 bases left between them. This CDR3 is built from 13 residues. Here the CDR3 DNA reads TGTGCCAGCAGTTTAATTGAGCTTGCCGAGCAGTACTTC. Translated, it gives CASSLIELAEQYF.

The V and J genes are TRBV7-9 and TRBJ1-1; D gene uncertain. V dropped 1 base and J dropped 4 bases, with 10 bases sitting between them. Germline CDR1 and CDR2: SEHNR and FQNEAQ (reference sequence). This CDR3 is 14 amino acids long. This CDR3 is CASSLEEASTEAFF. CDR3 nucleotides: TGTGCCAGCAGCTTAGAAGAAGCGTCCACTGAAGCTTTCTTT.

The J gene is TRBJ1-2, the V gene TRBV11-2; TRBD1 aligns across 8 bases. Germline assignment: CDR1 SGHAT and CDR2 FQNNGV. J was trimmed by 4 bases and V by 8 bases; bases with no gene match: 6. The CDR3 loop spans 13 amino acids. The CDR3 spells CASVGGTGYGYTF. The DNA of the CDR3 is TGTGCCAGCGTAGGTGGGACAGGCTATGGCTACACCTTC.

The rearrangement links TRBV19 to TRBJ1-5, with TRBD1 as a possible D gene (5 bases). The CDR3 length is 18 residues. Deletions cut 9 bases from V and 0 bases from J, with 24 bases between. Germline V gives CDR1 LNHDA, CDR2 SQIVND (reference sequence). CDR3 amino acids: CASGVPGLTTGSNQPQHF. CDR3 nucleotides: TGTGCCAGCGGGGTCCCGGGACTCACAACGGGTAGCAATCAGCCCCAGCATTTT.

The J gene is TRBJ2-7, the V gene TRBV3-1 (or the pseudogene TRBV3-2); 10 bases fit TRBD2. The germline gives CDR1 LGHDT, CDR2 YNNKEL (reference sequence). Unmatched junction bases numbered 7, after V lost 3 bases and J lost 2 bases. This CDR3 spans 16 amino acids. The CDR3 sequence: CASSQEAGGYTYEQYF. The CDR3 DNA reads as TGTGCCAGCAGCCAGGAAGCGGGAGGGTATACCTACGAGCAGTACTTC.

CDR3 in DNA: TGTGCCAGCAGTTTACTAGCGGGAGAGGAGGCCGGGGAGCTGTTTTTT. Its protein is CASSLLAGEEAGELFF. J is TRBJ2-2 and V is TRBV28, with TRBD2 matching over 10 bases. V trimming: 2 bases; J trimming: 6 bases; junction bases outside the gene matches: 6. The CDR3 extends over 16 amino acids. The germline CDR1 and CDR2 sequences are MDHEN and SYDVKM.

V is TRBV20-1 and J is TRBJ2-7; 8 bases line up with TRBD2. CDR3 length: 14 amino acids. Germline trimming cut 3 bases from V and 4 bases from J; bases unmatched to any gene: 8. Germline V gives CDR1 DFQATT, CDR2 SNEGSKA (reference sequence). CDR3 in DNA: TGCAGTGCTAGTTCGGAGCGGGAGTTGTACGAGCAGTACTTC. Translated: CSASSERELYEQYF.